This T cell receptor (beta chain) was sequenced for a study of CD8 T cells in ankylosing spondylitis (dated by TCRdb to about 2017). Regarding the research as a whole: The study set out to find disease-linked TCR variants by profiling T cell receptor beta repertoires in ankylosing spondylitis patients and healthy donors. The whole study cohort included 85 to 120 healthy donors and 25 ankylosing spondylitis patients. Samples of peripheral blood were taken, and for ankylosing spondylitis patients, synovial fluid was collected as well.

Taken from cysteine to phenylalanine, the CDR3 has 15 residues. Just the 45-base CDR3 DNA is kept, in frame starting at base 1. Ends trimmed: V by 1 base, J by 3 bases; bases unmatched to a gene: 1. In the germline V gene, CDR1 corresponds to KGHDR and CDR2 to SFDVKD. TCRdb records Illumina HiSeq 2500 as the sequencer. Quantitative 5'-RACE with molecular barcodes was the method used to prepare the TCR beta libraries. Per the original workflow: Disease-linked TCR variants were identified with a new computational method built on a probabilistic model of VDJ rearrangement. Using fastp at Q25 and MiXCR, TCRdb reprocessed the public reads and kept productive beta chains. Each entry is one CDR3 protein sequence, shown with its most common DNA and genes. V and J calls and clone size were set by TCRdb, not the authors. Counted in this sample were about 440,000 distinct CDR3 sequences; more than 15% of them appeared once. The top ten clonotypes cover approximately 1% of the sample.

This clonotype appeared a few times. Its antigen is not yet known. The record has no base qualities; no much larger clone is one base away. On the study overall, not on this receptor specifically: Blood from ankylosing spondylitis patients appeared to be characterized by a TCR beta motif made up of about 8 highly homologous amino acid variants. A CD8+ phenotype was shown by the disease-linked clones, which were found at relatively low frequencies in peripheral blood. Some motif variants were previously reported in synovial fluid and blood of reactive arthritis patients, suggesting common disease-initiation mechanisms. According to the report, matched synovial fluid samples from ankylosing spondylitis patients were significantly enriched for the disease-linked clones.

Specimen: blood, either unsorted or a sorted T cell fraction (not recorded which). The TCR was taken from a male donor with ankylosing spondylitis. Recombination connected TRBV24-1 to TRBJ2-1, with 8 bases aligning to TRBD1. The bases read TGTGCCACCAGTGATTTTGGGACAGGCTACAATGAGCAGTTCTTC. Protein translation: CATSDFGTGYNEQFF.